A selection of T cell receptor beta chains follows, all from one sample in a study of blood T cells in healthy people across ages. TCRdb recomputed calls from the 5' RACE reads with MiXCR, one row per CDR3 protein. The data contain about 2 million distinct CDR3 sequences, about 50% of them singletons. Sequenced input: blood. The receptors come from a woman between 35 and 50 years old in good health. CDR3s include the opening cysteine and the closing phenylalanine or tryptophan. D genes are given only for firm matches. Some rows mark clone size as missing; the rest say once, few, many or name a class of expanded clone.

v_gene	abundance	d_gene	j_gene	len	CDR3aa	CDR3nt
TRBV5-6	few	TRBD2	TRBJ2-1	16	CASSIVPSGGANEQFF	TGTGCCAGCAGCATCGTCCCTAGCGGGGGGGCCAATGAGCAGTTCTTC
TRBV29-1	.	.	TRBJ1-2	12	CSVDDGNYGYTF	TGCAGCGTTGACGACGGGAACTATGGCTACACCTTC
TRBV25-1	.	TRBD1	TRBJ2-7	16	CASSDSGTVTSYEQYF	TGTGCCAGCAGTGACTCCGGGACAGTTACTTCCTACGAGCAGTACTTC
TRBV6-1	.	.	TRBJ2-7	13	CASSDYGQYAQYF	TGTGCCAGCAGTGATTACGGACAGTACGCCCAGTACTTC
TRBV9	.	.	TRBJ2-3	15	CASSVRPSSTDTQYF	TGTGCCAGCAGCGTCCGACCCTCTAGCACAGATACGCAGTATTTT
TRBV7-8	once	.	TRBJ2-7	15	CASSLEALPKDEQYF	TGTGCCAGCAGCTTAGAGGCACTCCCGAAGGACGAGCAGTACTTC
TRBV28	few	TRBD1	TRBJ2-7	13	CASRPRGLYEQYF	TGTGCCAGCAGACCCAGGGGGCTGTACGAGCAGTACTTC
TRBV14	.	.	TRBJ1-1	14	CASSQRATVSEAFF	TGTGCCAGCAGCCAACGTGCGACGGTCTCTGAAGCTTTCTTT
TRBV10-3	.	.	TRBJ2-5	14	CAISKGGMQETQYF	TGTGCCATCAGTAAAGGGGGTATGCAAGAGACCCAGTACTTC
TRBV12-3/TRBV12-4	few	.	TRBJ1-2	13	CASSSDRYYGYTF	TGTGCCAGCAGTTCTGACAGGTACTATGGCTACACCTTC
TRBV13	.	TRBD1	TRBJ1-1	14	CASSSQGAWTEAFF	TGTGCCAGCAGCTCCCAGGGGGCGTGGACTGAAGCTTTCTTT
TRBV7-2	few	.	TRBJ2-5	14	CASSYGPEAETQYF	TGTGCCAGCAGCTATGGTCCTGAGGCGGAGACCCAGTACTTC
TRBV9	.	TRBD1	TRBJ1-2	15	CASSLGTGPKNGYTF	TGTGCCAGCAGCCTCGGGACAGGACCAAAGAATGGCTACACCTTC
TRBV27	.	.	TRBJ1-1	12	CATVGSSTEAFF	TGTGCCACCGTGGGGTCGAGCACTGAAGCTTTCTTT
TRBV20-1	few	.	TRBJ2-1	15	CSASRGASSYNEQFF	TGCAGTGCTAGTCGGGGGGCGAGCTCCTACAATGAGCAGTTCTTC
TRBV5-1	.	.	TRBJ2-5	14	CASSSIAREETQYF	TGCGCCAGCAGCTCGATAGCGAGGGAGGAGACCCAGTACTTC
TRBV21-1	.	.	TRBJ2-7	13	CASLEGQGIIGYF	TGTGCCAGCCTCGAGGGGCAGGGGATCATTGGGTACTTC
TRBV7-6	few	TRBD1	TRBJ2-5	17	CASSPQRTGNYQETQYF	TGTGCCAGCAGTCCCCAACGGACAGGGAACTACCAAGAGACCCAGTACTTC
TRBV19	few	.	TRBJ2-7	11	CASSTRDEQYF	TGTGCCAGTAGTACCAGGGACGAGCAGTACTTC
TRBV11-1	.	.	TRBJ2-7	16	CASSLRPRQFLYEQYF	TGTGCCAGCAGCTTAAGGCCCCGACAGTTTCTCTACGAGCAGTACTTC
TRBV7-3	few	.	TRBJ2-5	13	CASSQFQMETQYF	TGTGCCAGCAGCCAATTCCAGATGGAGACCCAGTACTTC
TRBV20-1	few	.	TRBJ1-4	13	CSASSRGNVKLFF	TGCAGTGCTAGTAGCAGGGGCAATGTAAAACTGTTTTTT
TRBV10-3	few	.	TRBJ2-7	12	CATSGGPYEQYF	TGTGCCACTTCTGGGGGCCCTTACGAGCAGTACTTC
TRBV4-1	.	.	TRBJ2-7	16	CASSQGGDGLYDEQYF	TGCGCCAGCAGCCAAGGAGGGGATGGACTATACGACGAGCAGTACTTC
TRBV20-1	few	.	TRBJ1-2	14	CSARNPGVPYGYTF	TGCAGTGCTAGAAACCCGGGGGTACCTTATGGCTACACCTTC
TRBV7-6	.	.	TRBJ1-2	17	CASSSRAAGTSNYGYTF	TGTGCCAGCAGCTCCCGCGCGGCGGGCACTTCTAACTATGGCTACACCTTC
TRBV4-1	.	TRBD2	TRBJ2-5	16	CASSQRLAGVGETQYF	TGCGCCAGCAGTCAAAGACTAGCGGGGGTCGGGGAGACCCAGTACTTC
TRBV9	.	.	TRBJ2-1	15	CASSGDKALYNEQFF	TGTGCCAGCAGCGGCGACAAGGCCCTTTACAATGAGCAGTTCTTC
TRBV7-6	few	TRBD2	TRBJ2-5	18	CASSLAQSSGVGGETQYF	TGTGCCAGCAGCTTAGCGCAATCTAGCGGCGTAGGAGGAGAGACCCAGTACTTC
TRBV20-1	few	.	TRBJ2-5	13	CSARKQYQETQYF	TGCAGTGCTAGAAAGCAGTACCAAGAGACCCAGTACTTC
TRBV9	.	TRBD2	TRBJ2-1	14	CASESLAGGNEQFF	TGTGCCAGCGAGTCCCTAGCGGGGGGGAATGAGCAGTTCTTC
TRBV28	few	.	TRBJ2-7	14	CASSSPAGYNEQYF	TGTGCCAGCAGTTCCCCGGCAGGTTACAATGAGCAGTACTTC
TRBV2	few	.	TRBJ2-3	15	CASSENGGGSDTQYF	TGTGCCAGCAGTGAGAACGGCGGGGGCTCAGATACGCAGTATTTT
TRBV28	.	.	TRBJ2-5	13	CASSPTLKDEQYF	TGTGCCAGCAGTCCTACCCTCAAGGATGAGCAGTACTTC
TRBV20-1	few	.	TRBJ2-4	15	CSASNPVGSKNIQYF	TGCAGTGCTAGTAACCCCGTAGGGTCCAAAAACATTCAGTACTTC
TRBV29-1	few	.	TRBJ1-2	12	CSVEDSPYGYTF	TGCAGCGTAGAGGACAGCCCCTATGGCTACACCTTC